The T cell receptor (beta chain) described here comes from a study of blood T cell repertoires in COVID-19. Study context: Acute and convalescent COVID-19 specimens originated in the United States, Italy and Spain. T cells, B-cell-depleted T cells, or PBMCs provided the cDNA or gDNA that served as material.

Per the original data handling: Estimation of nucleated cell counts relied on the amplification of reference gene primers. This table comes from immunoSEQ multiplex PCR, and its TCRdb copy is limited to in-frame clones, with some not included. Clonal size and the V and J genes are those of that table, whereas D and trimming came from the DNA. The sample lists about 130,000 clones, around 87% occurring once. V shed 5 bases and J shed 6 bases, with 17 bases lying between them. CDR1 and CDR2 (germline): SGHAT, FQNNGV. The CDR3 loop spans 15 amino acids. This chain connects TRBV11-2 to TRBJ2-1; D perhaps matches TRBD1 (6 bases). This TCR was recovered from a man in his 70s with active COVID-19. The sample comprised peripheral blood. In DNA, the CDR3 is TGTGCCAGCAGCGGGACACAACCTGGGCCCAATGAGCAGTTCTTC. Translating gives CASSGTQPGPNEQFF.